The T cell receptor beta chain described here comes from a study of cytomegalovirus exposure and HLA in healthy donors. Regarding this clone: Its antigen is not identified.

Overall study results and limits: In vitro work confirmed that a few CMV-associated chains recognize CMV antigens. Despite most TCR sequences being rare, some public TCRs occurred in many donors.

PCR was performed using 60 Vbeta and 13 Jbeta primers. Produced via immunoSEQ multiplex PCR; TCRdb's table is partial and in-frame only. Here the sample spans some 120,000 clones, about 80% being singletons. This CDR3 region has 14 residues. The germline gives CDR1 MNHEY, CDR2 SMNVEV (reference sequence). The V and J ends lost 6 bases and 11 bases, in that order; junction bases with no gene match: 8. This clonotype originated in a woman aged 18-35 years in good health and CMV-seropositive. V usage is TRBV27 and J usage is TRBJ2-6; the match to TRBD1 covers 9 bases. What was sequenced was PBMCs. The CDR3 here is CASSPGQGLDVLTF. The CDR3 nucleotides are TGTGCCAGCAGCCCGGGACAGGGTCTCGACGTCCTGACTTTC.